This TCR beta chain was observed in a study of cytomegalovirus exposure and HLA in healthy donors. The primer mix had 60 Vbeta and 13 Jbeta primers. Assay used: immunoSEQ multiplex PCR; TCRdb lists only in-frame clones, some missing. The sample contains over 110,000 clones, approximately 80% of which appear only once. This CDR3 spans 13 amino acids. Trimming stripped 9 bases from V and 9 bases from J, with 15 bases between. Per germline, CDR1 MNHEY and CDR2 SVGAGI. The specimen was PBMCs. This rearrangement joins TRBV6-5 to TRBJ1-6; D might be TRBD1 (5 bases). This receptor was identified in a man aged 35-49 years in good health and CMV-seronegative. The CDR3 nucleotides read TGTGCCAGTCAGCGGGGGGTAGCTTCACCCCTCCACTTT. Translation: CASQRGVASPLHF.